These 4 T cell receptor beta chains were sequenced from one sample in a study of human T cells and chemical hapten exposure. The time point here: patch test 3, about 24 weeks after DPC sensitization. Treatment indicated: therapeutic diphenylcyclopropenone sensitization with weekly scalp DPC. Using its own MiXCR run on the RACE reads, TCRdb lists one record per CDR3 protein. Of under 100,000 distinct CDR3 sequences listed, 10% to 11% are singletons. The specimen was whole blood, collected in connection with sensitization to the hapten diphenylcyclopropenone (DPC). All receptors come from a woman aged 50 to 60 with alopecia areata. Some clones in this sample may be carry-over from other donors' samples.

This clonotype has a count of ten or more. This sequence joins TRBV4-2 and TRBJ2-1; 7 bases align to TRBD2. J was trimmed by 4 bases and V by 0 bases; bases with no gene match: 9. This CDR3 is built from 17 residues. Germline V gives CDR1 LGHNA, CDR2 YNFKEQ. Here the CDR3 reads CASSQDRTSDLYNEQFF. The DNA of the CDR3 is TGTGCCAGCAGCCAAGATCGAACTAGCGATCTTTACAATGAGCAGTTCTTC.

This clonotype was seen at least ten times. V usage is TRBV29-1 and J usage is TRBJ1-4; the D gene is possibly TRBD1 (6 bases). Germline assignment: CDR1 SQVTM and CDR2 ANQGSEA. V was cut by 7 bases and J by 5 bases, with 14 bases left in between. This CDR3 contains 13 residues. The CDR3 is CSARGGGNEKLFF. For the CDR3, the DNA is TGCAGCGCCCGGGGTGGGGGCAATGAAAAACTGTTTTTT.

This clonotype was seen many times. The genes are TRBV7-8 and TRBJ2-1, with 12 positions matching TRBD2. The CDR3 totals 15 residues. Germline CDR1 and CDR2: SGHVS and FQNEAQ. V was pared by 1 base and J by 11 bases, with 6 bases of the junction left unmatched. The chain's CDR3 is CASSLEGLAGIKQFF. The CDR3 DNA follows: TGTGCCAGCAGCTTAGAAGGACTAGCGGGAATAAAGCAGTTCTTC.

This clonotype came up many times. The chain combines TRBV10-3 with TRBJ2-4, with 7 bases fitting TRBD2. With 2 bases clipped from V and 0 bases from J, the junction kept 1 base outside the gene matches. CDR3 length: 15 residues. Germline V CDR1 and CDR2: ENHRY, SYGVKD. The CDR3 region is CAISETGGAKNIQYF. The DNA for the CDR3 is TGTGCCATCAGTGAGACGGGGGGAGCCAAAAACATTCAGTACTTC.